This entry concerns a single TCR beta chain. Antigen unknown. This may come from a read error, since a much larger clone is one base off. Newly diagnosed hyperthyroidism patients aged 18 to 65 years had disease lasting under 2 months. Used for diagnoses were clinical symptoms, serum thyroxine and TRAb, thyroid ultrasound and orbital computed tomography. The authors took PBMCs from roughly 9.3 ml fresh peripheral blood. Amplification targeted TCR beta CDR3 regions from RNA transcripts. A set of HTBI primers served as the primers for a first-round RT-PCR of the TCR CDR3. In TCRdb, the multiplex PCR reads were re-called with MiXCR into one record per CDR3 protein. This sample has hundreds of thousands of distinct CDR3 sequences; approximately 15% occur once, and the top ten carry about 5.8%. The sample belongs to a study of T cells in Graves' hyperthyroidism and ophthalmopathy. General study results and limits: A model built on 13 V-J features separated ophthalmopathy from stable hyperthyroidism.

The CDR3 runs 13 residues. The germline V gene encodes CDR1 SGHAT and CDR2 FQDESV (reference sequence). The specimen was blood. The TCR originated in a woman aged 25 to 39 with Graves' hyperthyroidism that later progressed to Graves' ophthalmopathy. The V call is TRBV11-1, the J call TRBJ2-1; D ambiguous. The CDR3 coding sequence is TGTGCCAGCAGCTATCCAAGGATGAATGAGCAGGTCTTC. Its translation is CASSYPRMNEQVF. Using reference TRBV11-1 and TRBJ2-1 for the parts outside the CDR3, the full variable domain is EAEVAQSPRYKITEKSQAVAFWCDPISGHATLYWYRQILGQGPELLVQFQDESVVDDSQLPKDRFSAERLKGVDSTLKIQPAELGDSAMYLCASSYPRMNEQVFGPGTRLTVL.